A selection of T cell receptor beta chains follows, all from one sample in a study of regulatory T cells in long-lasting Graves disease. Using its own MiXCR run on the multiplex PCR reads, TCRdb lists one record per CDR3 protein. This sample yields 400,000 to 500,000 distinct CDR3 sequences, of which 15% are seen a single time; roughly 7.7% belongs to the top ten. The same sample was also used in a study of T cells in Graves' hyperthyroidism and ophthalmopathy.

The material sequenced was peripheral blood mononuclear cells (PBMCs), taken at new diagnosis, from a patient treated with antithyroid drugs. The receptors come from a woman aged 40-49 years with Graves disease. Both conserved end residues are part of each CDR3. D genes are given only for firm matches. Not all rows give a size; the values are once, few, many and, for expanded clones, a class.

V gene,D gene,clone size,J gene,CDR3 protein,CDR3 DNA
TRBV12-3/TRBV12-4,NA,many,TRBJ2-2,CASKLGTGELFF,TGTGCCAGCAAGCTAGGCACCGGGGAGCTGTTTTTT
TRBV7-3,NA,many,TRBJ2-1,CASSLSRDGGGGNEQFF,TGTGCCAGCAGCTTATCCCGGGACGGGGGAGGTGGGAATGAGCAGTTCTTC
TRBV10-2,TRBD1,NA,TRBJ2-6,CASFPTRDRGSWGSGANVLTF,TGCGCCAGCTTCCCCACCCGGGACAGGGGTTCTTGGGGCTCTGGGGCCAACGTCCTGACTTTC
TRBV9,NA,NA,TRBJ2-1,CASSVALGEYNEQFF,TGTGCCAGCAGCGTAGCTTTGGGGGAATACAATGAGCAGTTCTTC
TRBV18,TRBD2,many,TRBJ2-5,CASSAGLAGEETQYF,TGTGCCAGCTCCGCCGGTCTAGCGGGAGAGGAGACCCAGTACTTC
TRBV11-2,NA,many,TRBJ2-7,CASSLDSGSGSYEQYF,TGTGCCAGCAGCTTAGATTCCGGGAGTGGCTCCTACGAGCAGTACTTC
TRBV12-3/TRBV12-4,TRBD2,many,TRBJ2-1,CASCRTSGTESEQFF,TGTGCCAGCTGCCGGACTAGCGGGACCGAGAGTGAGCAGTTCTTC
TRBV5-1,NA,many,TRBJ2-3,CASSSGTSGSDTQYF,TGTGCCAGCAGCTCCGGGACTTCGGGATCAGATACGCAGTATTTT
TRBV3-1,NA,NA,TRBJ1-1,CASSQGLRQTEAFF,TGTGCCAGCAGCCAAGGTCTGAGACAAACAGAGGCTTTCTTT
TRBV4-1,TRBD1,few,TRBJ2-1,CASSQAGQGFNNEQFF,TGCGCCAGCAGCCAAGCGGGACAGGGCTTTAACAATGAGCAGTTCTTC
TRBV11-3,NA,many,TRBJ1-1,CATRGTMNTEAFF,TGTGCCACCCGGGGAACCATGAACACTGAAGCTTTCTTT
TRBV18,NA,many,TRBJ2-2,CASSPPVANTGELFF,TGTGCCAGCTCACCACCAGTCGCGAACACCGGGGAGCTGTTTTTT
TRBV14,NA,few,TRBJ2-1,CASSQGQQSGPTWDNEQFF,TGTGCCAGCAGCCAAGGTCAACAGTCGGGACCAACTTGGGACAATGAGCAGTTCTTC
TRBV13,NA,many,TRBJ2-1,CASRSDEYNEQFF,TGTGCCAGCCGGAGTGATGAATACAATGAGCAGTTCTTC
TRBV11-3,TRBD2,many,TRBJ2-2,CASSPRGVLAGAERGATGELFF,TGTGCCAGCAGCCCGCGGGGGGTGCTAGCGGGAGCTGAGAGGGGAGCCACCGGGGAGCTGTTTTTT
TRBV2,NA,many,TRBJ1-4,CASSEPQGGWEKLFF,TGTGCCAGCAGTGAACCACAGGGAGGTTGGGAAAAACTGTTTTTT
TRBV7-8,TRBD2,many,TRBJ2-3,CASSLGAGGFTDTQYF,TGTGCCAGCAGCTTAGGAGCGGGAGGGTTCACAGATACGCAGTATTTT
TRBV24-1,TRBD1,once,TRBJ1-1,CATRDRVSGEAFF,TGTGCCACTCGGGACAGGGTATCTGGTGAAGCTTTCTTT